The present T cell receptor beta chain was sequenced within a study of OX40 agonist ivuxolimab in advanced cancers. The overall study: Mean age about 60 years, range about 20 to 85; around 80% male. Study-level points and caveats: CD8+ T cells showed, on average, more clonal expansion than CD4+ cells. Partial responders dosed at 0.1-3.0 mg/kg displayed clonal expansion ranking among the lowest.

Using immunoSEQ multiplex PCR, the repertoire was profiled, and TCRdb retains in-frame clones only, with some absent. The sample holds about 53,000 clones, about four fifths seen once. The germline V gene encodes CDR1 MNHEY and CDR2 SMNVEV (reference sequence). The CDR3 consists of 16 residues. With V trimmed by 4 bases and J by 3 bases, 5 bases remained unmatched. A note on this clone: Its antigen is not known.

This material consisted of CD4+ or CD8+ T cells sorted from blood, taken in a trial of the OX40 agonist ivuxolimab. The TCR sequence derives from an adult with an advanced solid tumor such as melanoma, head and neck, liver or kidney cancer. The chain recombines TRBV27 with TRBJ2-1; 11 nucleotides agree with TRBD2. The CDR3 region is CASSSSSGRFYNEQFF. Here the CDR3 DNA reads TGTGCCAGCAGTTCCTCTAGCGGGAGGTTCTACAATGAGCAGTTCTTC.